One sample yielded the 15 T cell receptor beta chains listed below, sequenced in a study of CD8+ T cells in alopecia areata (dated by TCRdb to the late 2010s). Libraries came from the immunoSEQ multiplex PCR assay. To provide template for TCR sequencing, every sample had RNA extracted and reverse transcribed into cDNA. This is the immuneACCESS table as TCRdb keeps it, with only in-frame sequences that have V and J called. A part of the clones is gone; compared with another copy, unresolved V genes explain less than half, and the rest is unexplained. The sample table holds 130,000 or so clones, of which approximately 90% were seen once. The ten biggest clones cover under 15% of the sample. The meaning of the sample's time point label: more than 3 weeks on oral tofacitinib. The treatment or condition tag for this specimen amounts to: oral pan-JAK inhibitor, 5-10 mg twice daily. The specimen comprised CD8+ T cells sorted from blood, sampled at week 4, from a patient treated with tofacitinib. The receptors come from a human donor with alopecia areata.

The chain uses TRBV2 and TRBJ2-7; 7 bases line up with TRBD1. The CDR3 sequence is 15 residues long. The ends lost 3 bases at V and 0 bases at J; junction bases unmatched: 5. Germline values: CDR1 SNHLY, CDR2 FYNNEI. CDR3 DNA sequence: TGTGCCAGCAGTGAGTCGGGACAGACCTCCTACGAGCAGTACTTC. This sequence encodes CASSESGQTSYEQYF.

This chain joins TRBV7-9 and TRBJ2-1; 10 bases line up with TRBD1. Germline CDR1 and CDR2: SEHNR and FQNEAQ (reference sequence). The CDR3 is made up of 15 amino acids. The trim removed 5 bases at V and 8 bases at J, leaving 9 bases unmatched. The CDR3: CASSQEGQGQDEQFF. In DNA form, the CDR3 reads TGTGCCAGCAGCCAAGAGGGACAGGGGCAAGATGAGCAGTTCTTC. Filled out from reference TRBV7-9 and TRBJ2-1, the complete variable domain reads DTGVSQNPRHKITKRGQNVTFRCDPISEHNRLYWYRQTLGQGPEFLTYFQNEAQLEKSRLLSDRFSAERPKGSFSTLEIQRTEQGDSAMYLCASSQEGQGQDEQFFGPGTRLTVL.

DNA for the CDR3: TGTGCCAGCAGTGTCGAGGGACAGGGGGCGGTAAACGGGGAGCTGTTTTTT. Its protein product is CASSVEGQGAVNGELFF. The chain uses TRBV6-1 and TRBJ2-2; 12 bases line up with TRBD1. Trimming removed 4 bases from V and 7 bases from J; junction bases left unmatched: 10. The germline gives CDR1 MNHNS, CDR2 SASEGT. This CDR3 has 17 residues.

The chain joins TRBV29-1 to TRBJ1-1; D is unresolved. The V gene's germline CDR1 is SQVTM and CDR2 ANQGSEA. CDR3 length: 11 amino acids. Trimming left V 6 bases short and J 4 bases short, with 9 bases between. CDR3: CSVDDPTEAFF. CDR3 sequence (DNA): TGCAGCGTCGATGACCCCACTGAAGCTTTCTTT. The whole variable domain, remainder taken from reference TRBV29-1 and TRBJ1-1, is SAVISQKPSRDICQRGTSLTIQCQVDSQVTMMFWYRQQPGQSLTLIATANQGSEATYESGFVIDKFPISRPNLTFSTLTVSNMSPEDSSIYLCSVDDPTEAFFGQGTRLTVV.

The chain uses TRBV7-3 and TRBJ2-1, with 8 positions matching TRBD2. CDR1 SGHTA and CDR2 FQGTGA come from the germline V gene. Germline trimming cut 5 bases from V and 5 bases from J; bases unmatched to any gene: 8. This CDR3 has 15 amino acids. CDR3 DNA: TGTGCCAGCAGCCCCGCCGGGGGGGGTAACAATGAGCAGTTCTTC. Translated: CASSPAGGGNNEQFF. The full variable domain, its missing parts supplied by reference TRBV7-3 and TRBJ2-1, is GAGVSQTPSNKVTEKGKYVELRCDPISGHTALYWYRQSLGQGPEFLIYFQGTGAADDSGLPNDRFFAVRPEGSVSTLKIQRTERGDSAVYLCASSPAGGGNNEQFFGPGTRLTVL.

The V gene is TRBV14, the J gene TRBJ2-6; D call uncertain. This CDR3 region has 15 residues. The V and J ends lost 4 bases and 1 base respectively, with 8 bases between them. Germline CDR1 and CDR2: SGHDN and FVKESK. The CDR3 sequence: CASSPPGSGANVLTF. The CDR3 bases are TGTGCCAGCAGCCCCCCCGGGTCTGGGGCCAACGTCCTGACTTTC.

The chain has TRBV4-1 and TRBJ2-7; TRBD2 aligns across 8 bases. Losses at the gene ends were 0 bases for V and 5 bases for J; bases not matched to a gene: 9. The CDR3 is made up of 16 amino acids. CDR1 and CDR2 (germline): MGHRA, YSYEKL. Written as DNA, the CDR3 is TGCGCCAGCAGCCAAGACTCCGAAGCGGGAGCCCACGAGCAGTACTTC. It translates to CASSQDSEAGAHEQYF.

This CDR3 is CASSFSTLGYGYTF. The CDR3 nucleotides are TGTGCCAGCAGTTTCTCGACCCTTGGCTATGGCTACACCTTC. The chain joins TRBV27 to TRBJ1-2, with unresolved D. The V gene lost 3 bases and the J gene lost 4 bases, with 12 bases spanning the gap. The CDR3 spans 14 residues. In germline, CDR1 is MNHEY, CDR2 SMNVEV (reference sequence).

The CDR3: CASTAGQYTGELFF. CDR3 in DNA: TGTGCCAGCACCGCGGGACAGTACACCGGGGAGCTGTTTTTT. The chain links TRBV6-5 to TRBJ2-2; tentative D call: TRBD1 (7 bases). Trimming stripped 7 bases from V and 3 bases from J, with 12 bases between. This CDR3 has 14 amino acids. Germline values: CDR1 MNHEY, CDR2 SVGAGI.

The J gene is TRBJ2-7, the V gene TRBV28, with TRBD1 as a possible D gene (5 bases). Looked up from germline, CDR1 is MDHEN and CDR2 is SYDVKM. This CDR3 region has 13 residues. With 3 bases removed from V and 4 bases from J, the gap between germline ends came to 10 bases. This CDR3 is CASSFQGPYEQYF. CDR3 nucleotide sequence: TGTGCCAGCAGTTTTCAGGGTCCATACGAGCAGTACTTC.

The CDR3 nucleotides read TGTGCCTGGAGTCCCCAGGGCACTGAAGCTTTCTTT. Its translation is CAWSPQGTEAFF. The chain recombines TRBV30 with TRBJ1-1; TRBD1 is a possible D gene (5 bases). This CDR3 is 12 amino acids long. V lost 2 bases to trimming and J lost 4 bases, with 8 bases between them. From germline, CDR1 is GTSNPN and CDR2 SVGIG (reference sequence).

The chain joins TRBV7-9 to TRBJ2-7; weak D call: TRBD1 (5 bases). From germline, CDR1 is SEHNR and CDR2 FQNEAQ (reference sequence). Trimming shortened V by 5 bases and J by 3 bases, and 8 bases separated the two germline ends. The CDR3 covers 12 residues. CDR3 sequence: CASSGDSYEQYF. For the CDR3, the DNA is TGTGCCAGCAGCGGTGACAGCTACGAGCAGTACTTC.

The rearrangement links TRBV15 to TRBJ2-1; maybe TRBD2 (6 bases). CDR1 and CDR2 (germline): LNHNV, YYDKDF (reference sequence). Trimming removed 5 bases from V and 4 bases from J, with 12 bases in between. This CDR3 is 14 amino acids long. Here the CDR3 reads CATSGRDVYNEQFF. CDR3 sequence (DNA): TGTGCCACCAGCGGGCGGGACGTTTACAATGAGCAGTTCTTC.

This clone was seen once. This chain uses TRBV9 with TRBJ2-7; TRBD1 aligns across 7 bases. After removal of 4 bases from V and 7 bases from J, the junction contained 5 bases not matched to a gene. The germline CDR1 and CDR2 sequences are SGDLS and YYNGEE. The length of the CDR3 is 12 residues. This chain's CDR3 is CASSQGQREQYF. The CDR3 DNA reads TGTGCCAGCAGCCAGGGACAGAGAGAGCAGTACTTC.

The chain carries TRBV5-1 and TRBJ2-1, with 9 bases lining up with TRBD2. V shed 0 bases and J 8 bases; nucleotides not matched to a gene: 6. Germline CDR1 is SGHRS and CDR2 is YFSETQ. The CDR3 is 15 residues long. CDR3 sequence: CASSLGLADGDEQFF. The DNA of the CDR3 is TGCGCCAGCAGCTTGGGACTAGCGGATGGGGATGAGCAGTTCTTC.